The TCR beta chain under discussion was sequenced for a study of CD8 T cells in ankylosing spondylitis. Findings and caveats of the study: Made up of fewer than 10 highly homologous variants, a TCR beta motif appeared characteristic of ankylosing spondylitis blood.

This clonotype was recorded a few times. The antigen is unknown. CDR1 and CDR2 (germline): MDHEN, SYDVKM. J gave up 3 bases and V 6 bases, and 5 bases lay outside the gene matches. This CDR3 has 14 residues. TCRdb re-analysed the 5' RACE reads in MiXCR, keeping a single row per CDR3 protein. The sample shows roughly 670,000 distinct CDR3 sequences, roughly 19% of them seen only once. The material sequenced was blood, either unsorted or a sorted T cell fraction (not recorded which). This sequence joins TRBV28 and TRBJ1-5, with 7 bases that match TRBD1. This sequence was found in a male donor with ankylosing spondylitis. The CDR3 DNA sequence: TGTGCCAGCAGACCCGGACAGGTCAATCAGCCCCAGCATTTT. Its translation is CASRPGQVNQPQHF. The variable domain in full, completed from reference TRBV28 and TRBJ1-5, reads DVKVTQSSRYLVKRTGEKVFLECVQDMDHENMFWYRQDPGLGLRLIYFSYDVKMKEKGDIPEGYSVSREKKERFSLILESASTNQTSMYLCASRPGQVNQPQHFGDGTRLSIL.